This TCR beta chain was sequenced during a study of a mutant IDH1 vaccine in newly diagnosed glioma. Libraries were prepared by immunoSEQ multiplex PCR; TCRdb keeps only in-frame clonotypes and omits some of them. The sample lists 39,000 or so clones, 78% occurring once. Time point indicated: week 5, during vaccination. Each vaccine dose was 300 ug of mutant IDH1 20-mer peptide, with topical imiquimod. Concerning this clone itself: Antigen: not known.

Trimming shortened V by 5 bases and J by 4 bases, and 14 bases separated the two germline ends. The germline V gene has CDR1 LNHDA and CDR2 SQIVND (reference sequence). This CDR3 contains 14 residues. Study-level points and caveats: The vaccine induced immune responses, and these occurred in approximately 94% of patients.

Here the sequenced sample was PBMCs, taken from a glioma patient whose treatment included an IDH1 peptide vaccine. The chain combines TRBV19 with TRBJ2-5; perhaps D is TRBD1 or TRBD2 (6 bases each). The source of this sequence is a man aged 35-49 years with glioma. The CDR3 region is CASSPMGGGETQYF. The DNA for the CDR3 is TGTGCCAGTAGTCCCATGGGGGGCGGAGAGACCCAGTACTTC.